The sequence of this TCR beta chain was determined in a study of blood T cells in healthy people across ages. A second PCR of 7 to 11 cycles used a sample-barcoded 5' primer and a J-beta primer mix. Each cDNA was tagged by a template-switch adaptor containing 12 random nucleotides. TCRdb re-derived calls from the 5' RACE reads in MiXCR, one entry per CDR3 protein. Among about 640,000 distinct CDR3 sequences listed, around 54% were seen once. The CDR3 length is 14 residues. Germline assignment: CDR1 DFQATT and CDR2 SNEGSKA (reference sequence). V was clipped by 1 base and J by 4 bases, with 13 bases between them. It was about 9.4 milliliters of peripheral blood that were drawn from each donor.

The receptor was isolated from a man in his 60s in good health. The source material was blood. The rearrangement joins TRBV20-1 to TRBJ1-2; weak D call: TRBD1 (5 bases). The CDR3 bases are TGCAGTGCTAGAGCCGGGACGGCTACCTATGGCTACACCTTC. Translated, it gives CSARAGTATYGYTF.